This T cell receptor (beta chain) was found in a study of shared clonotypes between healthy human individuals. Study-level information: The cohort had two women and a few men, ages 18 to 49. Each donor's CD8 memory used one plate, CD8 naive two, each CD4 subset three.

A deep-level run was used for the assay. TCRdb keeps only in-frame clones here, not all; method: immunoSEQ multiplex PCR. The sample lists about 2,500,000 clones; around nine tenths were seen once. This clone was observed once. The CDR3 covers 19 residues. Germline V gene data show CDR1 as SEHNR and CDR2 as FQNEAQ (reference sequence). V shed 4 bases, J shed 5 bases, and the junction held 14 bases outside the gene matches. This chain joins TRBV7-9 and TRBJ2-2; 12 bases match TRBD1. Sequenced sample: naive CD4+ T cells sorted from blood. Subset denoted: CD45RA+ positively selected. This TCR came from a man aged 18 to 30 in good health. The CDR3 bases are TGTGCCAGCAGCTACCGGGACAGGGGGCTTCTCGCTCGAACCGGGGAGCTGTTTTTT. Translating it yields CASSYRDRGLLARTGELFF.